The 13 T cell receptor beta chains below were found in one sample sequenced in a study of blood T cell repertoires in COVID-19. TCRdb's copy holds only in-frame clones and misses some; the assay was immunoSEQ multiplex PCR. The sample lists 150,000 to 200,000 clones, more than 75% occurring once. What was sequenced was peripheral blood. These receptor sequences come from a man between 18 and 35 years old with acute or convalescent COVID-19.

This chain links TRBV28 with TRBJ2-1; TRBD2 matches 11 bases. This CDR3 comprises 16 residues. Per germline, CDR1 MDHEN and CDR2 SYDVKM. J lost 9 bases, V lost 7 bases, and 14 bases had no gene match. The CDR3 sequence is CASIPSGLAGGGEQFF. In nucleotides, the CDR3 is TGTGCCAGCATCCCCTCGGGGCTAGCGGGAGGCGGTGAGCAGTTCTTC.

This chain uses TRBV28 with TRBJ1-2; D not certain. This CDR3 region has 12 residues. Germline assignment: CDR1 MDHEN and CDR2 SYDVKM. Trimming took off 3 bases at V and 7 bases at J, with 9 bases between the two ends. The CDR3 DNA reads as TGTGCCAGCAGTTTGGGGAGTTTTGGCTACACCTTC. It encodes CASSLGSFGYTF.

The chain combines TRBV19 with TRBJ1-5; D unresolved. Germline assignment: CDR1 LNHDA and CDR2 SQIVND (reference sequence). This CDR3 has 15 residues. With 10 bases removed from V and 3 bases from J, the gap between germline ends came to 19 bases. CDR3 loop: CATNQTPGYNQPQHF. In DNA form, the CDR3 reads TGTGCCACCAACCAAACCCCAGGTTACAATCAGCCCCAGCATTTT.

The gene calls are TRBV5-1 and TRBJ1-2, with D perhaps TRBD1 (5 bases). This CDR3 region has 15 residues. The germline V and J ends were trimmed by 3 bases and 4 bases, with 16 bases remaining between them. Germline assignment: CDR1 SGHRS and CDR2 YFSETQ. CDR3 amino acids: CASSSSRASSYGYTF. The CDR3 nucleotides read TGCGCCAGCAGCTCCTCCAGGGCTTCGAGCTATGGCTACACCTTC.

The chain employs TRBV29-1 and TRBJ1-1, with 7 bases that match TRBD1. The CDR3 is 13 residues long. Germline values: CDR1 SQVTM, CDR2 ANQGSEA. V lost 7 bases, J lost 1 base, and 6 bases stayed unmatched. The CDR3 loop is CSATRGENTEAFF. In DNA form, the CDR3 reads TGCAGCGCCACCAGGGGGGAGAACACTGAAGCTTTCTTT.

The gene calls are TRBV3-1 (or the pseudogene TRBV3-2) and TRBJ2-7; TRBD1 aligns across 7 bases. This CDR3 has 14 residues. V shed 4 bases and J 6 bases; nucleotides not matched to a gene: 9. Germline V lookup: CDR1 LGHDT, CDR2 YNNKEL (reference sequence). CDR3 in DNA: TGTGCCAGCAGCCCGCGACAGGGTGTAAGCGAGCAGTACTTC. Translated, it gives CASSPRQGVSEQYF.

The chain is built from TRBV10-2 and TRBJ1-2, with 7 bases fitting TRBD1. J gave up 4 bases and V 3 bases, and 5 bases lay outside the gene matches. This CDR3 has 14 amino acids. Germline V gene lookup returns CDR1 WSHSY and CDR2 SAAADI. CDR3 region: CASSEGGEFYGYTF. The CDR3 DNA reads as TGCGCCAGCAGTGAAGGGGGCGAGTTCTATGGCTACACCTTC.

The gene calls are TRBV27 and TRBJ1-1; no reliable D call. The germline V gene encodes CDR1 MNHEY and CDR2 SMNVEV (reference sequence). V lost 6 bases and J lost 1, with 3 bases in between. There are 11 residues in the CDR3. This chain's CDR3 is CASRQNTEAFF. The CDR3 nucleotides are TGTGCCAGCAGACAGAACACTGAAGCTTTCTTT.

The chain has TRBV29-1 and TRBJ1-2; the match to TRBD1 covers 9 bases. This CDR3 is built from 14 residues. In germline, CDR1 is SQVTM, CDR2 ANQGSEA. Losses at the gene ends were 3 bases for V and 2 bases for J; bases not matched to a gene: 4. The CDR3 spells CSVDLGQGNYGYTF. For the CDR3, the DNA is TGCAGCGTTGACCTGGGACAGGGAAACTATGGCTACACCTTC.

This clone was counted once. V and J are TRBV6-2 or TRBV6-3 and TRBJ2-2, with 9 bases matching TRBD2. Germline V lookup: CDR1 MNHEY, CDR2 SVGEGT. The junction had 3 bases not matched to a gene; V was cut back by 0 bases and J by 4 bases. The CDR3 runs 16 residues. CDR3: CASSYSAGGGTGELFF. In DNA, the CDR3 is TGTGCCAGCAGTTACTCGGCGGGGGGGGGCACCGGGGAGCTGTTTTTT.

This clone was seen a single time. The rearrangement uses TRBV20-1 and TRBJ1-2; D uncertain. This CDR3 is built from 11 residues. Germline V lookup: CDR1 DFQATT, CDR2 SNEGSKA (reference sequence). V was pared by 6 bases and J by 3 bases, with 8 bases between. CDR3 sequence (DNA): TGCAGTGCACCGGGTCACTATGGCTACACCTTC. Encoded protein: CSAPGHYGYTF.

V gene TRBV25-1 combines with J gene TRBJ1-1, with TRBD1 as a possible D gene (6 bases). V shed 1 base and J shed 4 bases, with 13 bases lying between them. CDR1 is MGHDK and CDR2 is SYGVNS in the germline V gene. The CDR3 sequence is 15 residues long. DNA for the CDR3: TGTGCCAGCAGTGAATCGGGGGGAGGGGGCACTGAAGCTTTCTTT. This codes for CASSESGGGGTEAFF. The variable domain in full, completed from reference TRBV25-1 and TRBJ1-1, reads EADIYQTPRYLVIGTGKKITLECSQTMGHDKMYWYQQDPGMELHLIHYSYGVNSTEKGDLSSESTVSRIRTEHFPLTLESARPSHTSQYLCASSESGGGGTEAFFGQGTRLTVV.

This chain connects TRBV4-1 to TRBJ2-5, with TRBD2 as a possible D gene (5 bases). The CDR3 is made up of 16 amino acids. Trimming removed 0 bases at V and 4 bases at J, with 15 bases between. Germline V CDR1 and CDR2: MGHRA, YSYEKL. CDR3: CASSQEEQRRGETQYF. CDR3 in DNA: TGCGCCAGCAGCCAAGAAGAACAGCGGAGAGGAGAGACCCAGTACTTC.